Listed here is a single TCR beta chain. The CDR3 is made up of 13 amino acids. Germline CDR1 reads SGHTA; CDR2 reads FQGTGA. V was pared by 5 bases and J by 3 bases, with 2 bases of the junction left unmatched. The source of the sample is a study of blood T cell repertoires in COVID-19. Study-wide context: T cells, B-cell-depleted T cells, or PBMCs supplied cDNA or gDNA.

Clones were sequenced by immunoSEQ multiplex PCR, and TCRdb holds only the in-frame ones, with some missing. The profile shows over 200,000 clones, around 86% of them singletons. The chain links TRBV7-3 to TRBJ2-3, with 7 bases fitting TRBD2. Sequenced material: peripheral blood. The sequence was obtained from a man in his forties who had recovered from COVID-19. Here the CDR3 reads CASSPSGTDTQYF. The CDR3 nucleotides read TGTGCCAGCAGCCCTAGCGGTACAGATACGCAGTATTTT.